These 30 T cell receptor beta chains share one sample of origin, sequenced in a study of OX40 agonist ivuxolimab in advanced cancers. Generated by immunoSEQ multiplex PCR, the TCRdb table keeps only in-frame clones and is missing some. This sample has under 80,000 clones; more than 75% occur once, and the top ten carry 3.5% to 5%. Specimen: CD4+ or CD8+ T cells sorted from blood, collected in a trial of the OX40 agonist ivuxolimab. The receptors stem from an adult with an advanced solid tumor such as melanoma, head and neck, liver or kidney cancer.

V usage is TRBV10-2 and J usage is TRBJ1-1; no definite D call. In germline, CDR1 is WSHSY, CDR2 SAAADI. V lost 4 bases and J lost 3, with 9 bases in between. The CDR3 has 13 amino acids. CDR3: CASSGGRHTEAFF. The DNA of the CDR3 is TGCGCCAGCAGTGGAGGGAGACACACTGAAGCTTTCTTT.

V usage is TRBV6-1 and J usage is TRBJ2-7, with TRBD2 as a possible D gene (5 bases). Trimming left V 7 bases short and J 4 bases short, with 11 bases between. Germline V gene data show CDR1 as MNHNS and CDR2 as SASEGT. This CDR3 has 12 amino acids. The CDR3 nucleotides read TGTGCCAGCACCAGGACTTATTACGAGCAGTACTTC. This gives the protein CASTRTYYEQYF.

The rearrangement joins TRBV10-2 to TRBJ2-2, with 12 bases identical to TRBD2. This CDR3 region has 15 residues. Germline loops: CDR1 WSHSY, CDR2 SAAADI. The J segment lost 5 bases and the V segment lost 6 bases, leaving 4 bases of the junction unmatched. CDR3 sequence (DNA): TGCGCCAGCAGCCGCCTAGCGGGGGGGACCGGGGAGCTGTTTTTT. Translated: CASSRLAGGTGELFF.

V is TRBV7-6 and J is TRBJ2-7; the match to TRBD1 covers 10 bases. CDR1 is SGHVS, CDR2 FNYEAQ, per germline. CDR3 size: 14 residues. V was clipped by 3 bases and J by 7 bases; unmatched bases: 6. In nucleotides, the CDR3 is TGTGCCAGCAGCTTTGGGACAGGGGCACGGGAGCAGTACTTC. This sequence encodes CASSFGTGAREQYF.

The genes are TRBV6-1 and TRBJ1-1; TRBD1 aligns across 8 bases. With 5 bases clipped from V and 5 bases from J, the junction kept 1 base outside the gene matches. This CDR3 comprises 12 residues. Germline CDR1 and CDR2: MNHNS and SASEGT. CDR3 protein: CASSRTGTEAFF. The DNA for the CDR3 is TGTGCCAGCAGTCGGACAGGGACTGAAGCTTTCTTT.

This clone was seen more than once but under ten times. The rearrangement joins TRBV27 to TRBJ1-5, with D uncertain. The CDR3 sequence is 13 residues long. CDR1 and CDR2 (germline): MNHEY, SMNVEV (reference sequence). V gave up 8 bases and J gave up 5 bases, with 13 bases separating them. Here the CDR3 DNA reads TGTGCCAGCGGTCCCACTCCTCATCAGCCCCAGCATTTT. Translating gives CASGPTPHQPQHF.

The chain is built from TRBV14 and TRBJ2-5; TRBD2 aligns across 12 bases. CDR1 and CDR2 (germline): SGHDN, FVKESK. The CDR3 covers 18 residues. V shed 5 bases, J shed 5 bases, and the junction held 15 bases outside the gene matches. The CDR3 here is CASSARTSGTPLGETQYF. CDR3 sequence (DNA): TGTGCCAGCAGCGCCCGGACTAGCGGGACCCCTTTGGGGGAGACCCAGTACTTC.

This chain connects TRBV4-3 to TRBJ1-2; 7 nucleotides agree with TRBD1. The CDR3 totals 12 residues. Germline trimming cut 3 bases from V and 6 bases from J; bases unmatched to any gene: 1. Germline lookup yields CDR1 LGHNA and CDR2 YSLEER. Here the CDR3 DNA reads TGCGCCAGCAGCCATGACAGGGATGGCTACACCTTC. Its translation is CASSHDRDGYTF.

This clone has just one count. The chain employs TRBV29-1 and TRBJ2-5, with 9 bases fitting TRBD2. The trim removed 4 bases at V and 4 bases at J, leaving 7 bases unmatched. CDR1 and CDR2 (germline): SQVTM, ANQGSEA. The CDR3 is made up of 14 amino acids. CDR3 in amino acids: CSVVVAGGVETQYF. CDR3 nucleotides: TGCAGCGTTGTAGTTGCGGGAGGGGTAGAGACCCAGTACTTC.

J is TRBJ2-7 and V is TRBV28, with 9 bases matching TRBD2. J lost 2 bases, V lost 6 bases, and 5 bases had no gene match. CDR3 size: 14 residues. The germline gives CDR1 MDHEN, CDR2 SYDVKM. The CDR3: CASRSSGTTYEQYF. As DNA, the CDR3 is TGTGCCAGCAGATCTAGCGGGACCACCTACGAGCAGTACTTC.

The CDR3 nucleotides read TGTGCCAGCAGCTTGTTGGGGTTTGCAACTAATGAAAAACTGTTTTTT. Translating gives CASSLLGFATNEKLFF. V gene TRBV5-8 combines with J gene TRBJ1-4; D is unclear. The V and J ends lost 1 base and 0 bases respectively, with 10 bases between them. This CDR3 spans 16 amino acids. The germline V gene encodes CDR1 SGHTS and CDR2 YDEGEE. Complete variable domain (other parts from reference TRBV5-8 and TRBJ1-4): EAGVTQSPTHLIKTRGQQATLRCSPISGHTSVYWYQQALGLGLQFLLWYDEGEERNRGNFPPRFSGRQFPNYSSELNVNALELEDSALYLCASSLLGFATNEKLFFGSGTQLSVL.

The genes are TRBV27 and TRBJ1-5; 8 bases line up with TRBD1. The trim removed 6 bases at V and 1 base at J, leaving 8 bases unmatched. Looked up from germline, CDR1 is MNHEY and CDR2 is SMNVEV (reference sequence). The CDR3 loop spans 16 amino acids. The CDR3: CASSQLRTGSNQPQHF. CDR3 in DNA: TGTGCCAGCAGCCAACTCAGGACAGGGAGCAATCAGCCCCAGCATTTT.

The chain carries TRBV6-1 and TRBJ2-7; a possible D gene is TRBD1 (5 bases). V was shortened by 5 bases and J by 3 bases, with 11 bases between the two germline ends. CDR1 is MNHNS and CDR2 is SASEGT in the germline V gene. The CDR3 contains 13 residues. The CDR3 region has the DNA TGTGCCAGCAGTATCGACAGCGACTACGAGCAGTACTTC. Translation: CASSIDSDYEQYF.

The CDR3 spells CASKTPNQPQHF. The CDR3 nucleotides are TGTGCCAGCAAGACACCTAATCAGCCCCAGCATTTT. V is TRBV28 and J is TRBJ1-5; D unresolved. From germline, CDR1 is MDHEN and CDR2 SYDVKM. Trimming removed 7 bases at V and 4 bases at J, with 8 bases between. The CDR3 contains 12 residues.

This clone has only a few counts. The chain uses TRBV19 and TRBJ2-1; D perhaps matches TRBD2 (5 bases). The CDR3 is 16 amino acids. V was shortened by 9 bases and J by 0 bases, with 18 bases between the two germline ends. Germline CDR1 reads LNHDA; CDR2 reads SQIVND (reference sequence). The CDR3 is CASTPGKGISYNEQFF. For the CDR3, the DNA is TGTGCCAGCACCCCGGGGAAGGGAATCTCCTACAATGAGCAGTTCTTC.

V gene TRBV10-3 combines with J gene TRBJ2-1, with a possible D match to TRBD2 (6 bases). CDR3 size: 15 residues. Per germline, CDR1 ENHRY and CDR2 SYGVKD. The V gene lost 0 bases and the J gene lost 0 bases, with 6 bases spanning the gap. CDR3: CAISESSGSYNEQFF. CDR3 in DNA: TGTGCCATCAGTGAGTCTAGCGGCTCCTACAATGAGCAGTTCTTC.

The gene calls are TRBV28 and TRBJ2-1; 8 bases fit TRBD2. The CDR3 runs 19 residues. The germline gives CDR1 MDHEN, CDR2 SYDVKM. The J segment lost 0 bases and the V segment lost 4 bases, leaving 14 bases of the junction unmatched. As DNA, the CDR3 is TGTGCCAGCAGTTCCGCAGGGAGCGGGGGATACCTCTCCTACAATGAGCAGTTCTTC. This encodes CASSSAGSGGYLSYNEQFF.

This chain links TRBV7-9 with TRBJ2-5; 8 nucleotides align to TRBD1. This CDR3 is 15 amino acids long. Germline CDR1 reads SEHNR; CDR2 reads FQNEAQ (reference sequence). The V gene end was trimmed by 2 bases and the J gene end by 2 bases; junction bases not matched to a gene: 4. The CDR3 nucleotides read TGTGCCAGCAGCTTATTCACAGGGGGACAAGAGACCCAGTACTTC. Protein: CASSLFTGGQETQYF.

The chain joins TRBV25-1 to TRBJ2-7; 8 nucleotides line up with TRBD1. The CDR3 has 15 residues. The germline V gene has CDR1 MGHDK and CDR2 SYGVNS. The ends lost 6 bases at V and 6 bases at J; junction bases unmatched: 13. The CDR3 bases are TGTGCCAGCAGCAACTTCCAGGGGGCGCAGTCCGAGCAGTACTTC. This translates into CASSNFQGAQSEQYF.

This clone appeared a few times. V and J are TRBV11-2 and TRBJ2-7, with TRBD2 as a possible D gene (5 bases). V lost 1 base and J 5 bases, leaving 12 bases between the germline ends. The CDR3 contains 14 residues. CDR1 is SGHAT and CDR2 is FQNNGV in the germline V gene. The CDR3 spells CASSLAAGGHEQYF. In DNA, the CDR3 is TGTGCCAGCAGCTTAGCCGCGGGTGGCCACGAGCAGTACTTC.

This clone was seen a handful of times. V gene TRBV5-1 combines with J gene TRBJ1-4, with a weak D call TRBD1 (5 bases). The CDR3 is 13 amino acids. Germline V CDR1 and CDR2: SGHRS, YFSETQ. V gave up 1 base and J gave up 8 bases, with 9 bases separating them. For the CDR3, the DNA is TGCGCCAGCAGCTTGCGGGGCGGGGAAAAACTGTTTTTT. This encodes CASSLRGGEKLFF.

The chain uses TRBV4-3 and TRBJ2-2, with D possibly TRBD2 on 6 matching bases. Germline CDR1 LGHNA, CDR2 YSLEER. CDR3 length: 13 residues. Between the trimmed V and J ends, which lost 3 bases and 7 bases, there was a span of 9 bases. The CDR3 DNA is TGCGCCAGCAGCCAGGGACTTCTCGGGGAGCTGTTTTTT. It yields the protein CASSQGLLGELFF.

This clone was seen just once. The chain employs TRBV6-5 and TRBJ2-3; D call uncertain. The CDR3 consists of 15 residues. V shed 2 bases and J shed 4 bases, with 13 bases lying between them. CDR1 and CDR2 from the germline V gene are MNHEY and SVGAGI. CDR3 sequence: CASSYGTARSDTQYF. CDR3 nucleotides: TGTGCCAGCAGTTACGGAACCGCTAGGTCAGATACGCAGTATTTT.

The chain carries TRBV27 and TRBJ2-5; no reliable D call. The germline V gene has CDR1 MNHEY and CDR2 SMNVEV (reference sequence). The CDR3 runs 14 residues. V was trimmed by 2 bases and J by 2 bases, leaving 9 bases between them. The CDR3 coding sequence is TGTGCCAGCAGTTTAGCCCCGCAGCAAGAGACCCAGTACTTC. This codes for CASSLAPQQETQYF.

V and J are TRBV19 and TRBJ1-1; 10 nucleotides align to TRBD1. V gave up 6 bases and J gave up 3 bases; unmatched junction bases: 4. Germline assignment: CDR1 LNHDA and CDR2 SQIVND (reference sequence). CDR3 length equals 14 residues. CDR3 DNA sequence: TGTGCCAGTAGAAAGACAGGGGGCCACACTGAAGCTTTCTTT. It translates to CASRKTGGHTEAFF.

This clone showed up just once. The V and J genes are TRBV25-1 and TRBJ2-7; D is perhaps TRBD1 (6 bases). The CDR3 is 15 amino acids. Germline lookup yields CDR1 MGHDK and CDR2 SYGVNS. V lost 0 bases and J 2 bases, leaving 11 bases between the germline ends. The CDR3 DNA is TGTGCCAGCAGTGAATATCAGGACAGAACCTACGAGCAGTACTTC. Translation gives CASSEYQDRTYEQYF.

J is TRBJ1-5 and V is TRBV30, with 9 positions matching TRBD1. CDR1 GTSNPN and CDR2 SVGIG come from the germline V gene (reference sequence). The trim removed 5 bases at V and 3 bases at J, leaving 5 bases unmatched. The CDR3 is made up of 14 amino acids. The CDR3 sequence is CAWSGTGSNQPQHF. The CDR3 DNA follows: TGTGCCTGGTCCGGGACAGGGTCCAATCAGCCCCAGCATTTT.

V usage is TRBV19 and J usage is TRBJ1-1; TRBD1 agrees at 12 bases. V gave up 8 bases and J gave up 5 bases; unmatched junction bases: 9. CDR1 and CDR2 from the germline V gene are LNHDA and SQIVND (reference sequence). This CDR3 is built from 15 residues. The CDR3 nucleotides are TGTGCCAGTCGGGGACAGGGGGCTTCGGGAACTGAAGCTTTCTTT. It encodes CASRGQGASGTEAFF.

The V gene is TRBV9, the J gene TRBJ2-7; possibly TRBD2 for D (6 bases). CDR1 is SGDLS and CDR2 is YYNGEE in the germline V gene. This CDR3 spans 14 amino acids. The ends were cut back, 0 bases at V and 1 base at J, with 8 bases in the middle. The chain's CDR3 is CASSVDRESYEQYF. As DNA, the CDR3 is TGTGCCAGCAGCGTAGACCGGGAGTCCTACGAGCAGTACTTC.

In this sample, this clone turned up a few times. Written as DNA, the CDR3 is TGCGCCAGCAGTCAAACAGGGGTTTCGGACGAGCAGTACTTC. This gives the protein CASSQTGVSDEQYF. The chain has TRBV10-1 and TRBJ2-7, with 7 bases lining up with TRBD1. This CDR3 comprises 14 residues. Germline V gives CDR1 WNHNN, CDR2 SYGVQD (reference sequence). Unmatched junction bases numbered 9, after V lost 5 bases and J lost 5 bases.